This record covers a single T cell receptor (beta chain). Its antigen remains unidentified. The source of the sample is a study of tumor and adjacent non-tumor tissue in lung cancer. Study-level findings and limits: In normal lung, the top 100 clones were significantly more dominant than in tumor. Compared with tumor, normal lung showed significantly lower TCR diversity.

This CDR3 is 15 amino acids long. The germline CDR1 and CDR2 sequences are SGHRS and YFSETQ. Between the trimmed V and J ends, which lost 1 base and 0 bases, there was a span of 8 bases. This sample's RNA came from whole unsorted tissue. The library came from three nested PCR rounds adapted from ARM-PCR protocols. One entry per CDR3 protein results from TCRdb running MiXCR on the multiplex PCR reads. This repertoire shows roughly 150,000 distinct CDR3 sequences, around 60% found once; its top ten account for 18%. J is TRBJ1-5 and V is TRBV5-1; no reliable D call. The clonotype was recovered from a man aged 60 to 69 with small cell lung cancer. Material for sequencing was lung tumor tissue. The CDR3: CASSLYGDSNQPQHF. DNA for the CDR3: TGCGCCAGCAGCTTGTACGGAGATAGCAATCAGCCCCAGCATTTT.